Sequencing of this T cell receptor beta chain was carried out in a study of cytomegalovirus exposure and HLA in healthy donors (dated by TCRdb to the late 2010s). With respect to the entire study: According to an earlier analysis of 587 of the donors, about 180 million T cells yielded 100 million or so unique TCR beta sequences and 276 Gb of sequence data. The genetic ancestry cluster associated with self-reported Caucasian donors included 80% to 90% of the roughly 400 genotyped donors. An earlier analysis of approximately 640 of the donors applied high-throughput TCR beta sequencing to assess whether each TCR beta V gene segment acted as functional or pseudogenic. To predict cytomegalovirus infection status, the study combined high-throughput TCR immunosequencing, statistical association of individual TCRs with disease status, and machine learning. Every repertoire in the discovery cohort had been generated on one and the same sequencing platform. The T cell repertoires of 666 subjects were profiled by immunosequencing and related to cytomegalovirus serostatus. Donor age, sex, ethnicity and CMV serostatus were collected together with the repertoire data. In a later analysis, previously published TCR beta repertoires from some 640 donors were re-analyzed and high-resolution HLA genotyping was added so that TCR occurrence patterns could be studied. In addition to the first cohort of 650 to 750 subjects, a separate validation cohort of 130 or so different subjects was used. Across under 500 genotyped donors of the cohort, an average of approximately 240,000 unique TCR beta nucleotide sequences per donor were sequenced, and 15% to 20% of those sequences were non-productive. Class I and class II HLA loci were covered by the typing at four-digit resolution. The aim of the study was to test whether cataloging public T cell receptors could identify signatures of past pathogen exposure. Rather than drawing on any new phenotypic data, the later analysis identified candidate immune exposures from TCR beta sequences and the way those sequences occurred across donors. Approximately 300 gigabases of sequencing data and around 85 million unique TCR sequences made up an early release that covered 500 to 650 HLA-typed donors. A later genetic analysis used genome-wide SNP genotypes for 398 of the 666 donors, treating that subset as a discovery cohort. Typing coverage differed by locus: A, B, C, DRB1 and DQB1 were typed in roughly 629-630 donors, DQA1 in approximately 520, DPA1 in 600 to 610, and DPB1 in approximately 450. Roughly five DR-DQ haplotypes were treated as single units for association and clustering because of strong linkage in the cohort.

As to this clone: Which antigen it targets is not known.

For CDR1 and CDR2, the germline V gene lists SNHLY and FYNNEI. The CDR3 has 14 amino acids, counting the end cysteine and phenylalanine. Just CDR3 DNA is preserved here, 42 bases in frame from base 1. Trimming takes 3 bases from V and 5 bases from J, and the germline ends sit 10 bases apart. The cohort was made up of 666 healthy bone marrow donors. At the time of sampling, every cohort member was nominally healthy, though immune exposures that went unrecorded were likely present. The donor was CMV seronegative and was included in the group of approximately 350 seronegative cohort members. Each donor provided a peripheral blood sample, and peripheral blood mononuclear cells were used for TCR beta sequencing. The Qiagen DNeasy Blood Extraction Kit was used to extract genomic DNA from the blood cell samples. The library relied on the immunoSEQ multiplex PCR assay. The multiplex PCR relied on a mix of 60 forward primers for TCR Vbeta segments and 13 reverse primers for TCR Jbeta segments. The CDR3 region of rearranged TCR beta genes was amplified from genomic DNA with a multiplex PCR assay. Amplified TCR beta libraries were sequenced as 87-base-pair reads on the Illumina HiSeq System. For the original study's pipeline: A later analysis counted about 80 million unique TCR beta chains across the 550 to 750 repertoires, and roughly 10 million of these chains were shared by at least two donors. To remove PCR and sequencing errors, raw reads were error-corrected and collapsed into unique sequences using a nearest-neighbor algorithm that merged closely related sequences. To assign V, D and J gene segments, CDR3 sequences were aligned to IMGT reference sequences. Each retained sequence needed at least a six-nucleotide match to both a V gene segment and a J gene segment. A rearrangement counted as productive if the CDR3 had no stop codons and remained in frame with V and J, and every other rearrangement counted as non-productive. CDR3 was defined by IMGT convention, running from the second conserved V-encoded cysteine to the conserved J-encoded phenylalanine. The earlier analysis of 500 to 650 of the donors excluded any sequence lacking an unambiguous match to a single V gene segment. In an earlier analysis of approximately 590 of the donors, V segments were called functional above 56.7% productive rearrangements and were called segregating when the between-donor standard deviation exceeded 5%. A statistical classification framework was built for diagnosing cytomegalovirus status from the catalog of TCR beta chain sequences. In a later analysis, V and J genes were assigned by comparing TCR nucleotide sequences against IMGT/GENE-DB human TR gene sequences. A later analysis assigned CDR3 sequences and most-parsimonious VDJ recombination scenarios with the TCRdist pipeline. In a later analysis, each TCR beta chain was defined by its CDR3 amino acid sequence together with its V-gene family, and reads without a unique V-gene family were excluded. In a later analysis, 450 to 600 highly shared, low-generation-probability nucleotide sequences were removed to address suspected cross-contamination and a sequencing artifact. In a later analysis, a clonal expansion index was calculated for each public chain from normalized within-repertoire ranks of inferred template counts. In a later analysis, generation probabilities were computed using a VDJ recombination model fitted to out-of-frame rearrangements, and the results were checked against IGoR. In a later analysis, TCR-TCR, TCR-HLA and TCR-CMV co-occurrence was scored with hypergeometric tests, and a repertoire-size bias correction was applied to TCR pairs. In a later analysis, false discovery rates were estimated by permuting HLA or CMV assignments 20 times. A later analysis grouped co-occurring TCRs with DBSCAN, adding TCRdist sequence similarity when clustering within HLA-allele-positive subsets. Repertoires with fewer than 30,000 or more than 120,000 public chains were left out of co-occurrence clustering, as were about 5 repertoires with anomalous nucleotide sharing. TCRdb mirrors the immuneACCESS table, restricted to in-frame sequences. Some clones are absent from its copies; in checked studies, under half trace to an unresolved V gene, and the reason for the others is unknown. V and J calls and clone size come straight from that table; D and trimming were deduced from the DNA. The table for this sample lists around 150,000 clones. Clones ranked in the top ten supply roughly 1.9% of the sample.

The research as a whole found: Some IMGT-functional V segments, including TRBV6-2 and TRBV6-3, could not be told apart with the 87-base-pair reads, so those segments were excluded. According to a later analysis, parvovirus B19, influenza, CMV and Epstein-Barr virus appeared linked to several top co-occurrence clusters. Because counts were too low, 15 to 20 rarely observed V segments, including chromosome 9 orphons, were excluded from the earlier analysis of several hundred of the donors. A cluster of highly shared sequence variants was judged likely to represent a technical artifact of the sequencing pipeline. Cytomegalovirus status was reported to be diagnosed by the classifier with high specificity and sensitivity in both the original and validation cohorts. A later genetic analysis reported fewer N-insertions in productive TCRs among donors in an Asian-associated ancestry cluster than the roughly 720-donor mean. Strong co-occurrence of HLA alleles, especially DR and DQ, made assigning TCR associations to individual alleles difficult. An association between a missense DCLRE1C variant and V-gene and J-gene trimming of TCR beta chains was found in a later genetic analysis and replicated in an independent cohort. According to a later analysis, most CMV-associated TCR beta chains appeared to be HLA-restricted, and the HLA associations seemed to be driven largely by CMV exposure. Presence/absence analyses assumed roughly uniform sequencing depth across donors, an assumption that may not hold. In a later analysis, HLA-associated TCR beta chains showed more clonal expansion and lower generation probabilities than non-associated chains that were equally common. Broadly in line with IMGT annotations, most TCR beta V segments showed up in productive rearrangements about 87% or about 30% of the time in an earlier analysis of approximately 640 of the donors. The study listed approximately 150 TCR beta chains as associated with cytomegalovirus. In a later analysis, the rate of TCR association differed among HLA loci, with DRB1 alleles having the most associated TCRs and HLA-C alleles having the fewest. A further reported finding was that TCR beta sequences accurately predicted the HLA-A and HLA-B alleles for most subjects in the first cohort. In this cohort, only TCR beta chains were sequenced, and detectable features were limited by the absence of alpha or paired-chain data. It was suggested by the authors that the approach could potentially be generalized to other disease states and immunological phenotypes. Most TCR sequences were observed very rarely across donors, whereas some public TCRs were present in many individuals. At a false discovery rate of 0.05, a later analysis linked approximately 18,000 TCR beta sequences to specific HLA alleles. The only immune exposure information available for the cohort was CMV serostatus. Because HLA typing was unavailable for some donors at each locus, only the typed subset was used in association tests. Linkage disequilibrium might explain the correlated functional status among segregating V segments, but an unknown experimental factor could not be excluded. In vitro tests confirmed that a few of the cytomegalovirus-associated TCR beta chains recognize cytomegalovirus antigens.

Recombination joined TRBV2 with TRBJ1-4, with no confident D gene call. This TCR came from a man aged 25 to 40 in good health and CMV-seronegative. The sample was PBMCs. For the CDR3, the sequence is CASSDLSYNEKLFF. The nucleotides read TGTGCCAGCAGTGACTTATCCTACAATGAAAAACTGTTTTTT.